Here is one T cell receptor (beta chain) with its context. No cognate antigen has been identified for it. CDR1 and CDR2, looked up from the germline V gene (reference sequence), are LNHDA and SQIVND. The cysteine opens and the phenylalanine closes a CDR3 of 13 amino acids. No DNA is given. The data were taken from a study of monozygotic twins with inflammatory bowel disease (dated by TCRdb to the late 2010s). Regarding the complete study: A total of about 28 monozygotic twin pairs were included in the full study, comprising nine German pairs (four IBD-concordant, five IBD-discordant) and 19 IBD-discordant Danish pairs. The search for disease-associated traits relied mainly on comparing IBD patients with their genetically identical healthy co-twins within discordant pairs. Each individual had, on average, about 151 000 unique TCRalpha sequences and 181 000 unique TCRbeta sequences available for analysis. Summary of the overall study and its limitations: Background noise and inter-individual variability may have been introduced into the repertoires by the differing immunosuppressive treatments among patients. The analysis was unable to tell apart different T cell subtypes. Compared with healthy twins, IBD patients had fewer clonotypes in common with other individuals, a difference most pronounced in patients showing signs of disease activity. No single strong signal or clonotype linked to IBD turned up in the results, so the idea that one exists was not supported. No difference in repertoire similarity was observed between concordant and discordant twins, possibly owing to limited statistical power. Measured by the inverse Simpson index, TCRbeta repertoire diversity was lower in IBD patients than in their healthy co-twins.

From each donor, a roughly 2.6 ml peripheral blood sample was collected into PAXgene tubes and stored at -80 degrees C. Without any T cell sorting, total RNA was extracted from whole blood using the PAXgene blood miRNA kit on an automated QIAcube. Peripheral blood from monozygotic twin pairs, either concordant or discordant for inflammatory bowel disease, underwent deep TCRalpha and TCRbeta repertoire profiling that used unique molecular barcoding. For every twin pair, smoking habits were documented, and each individual was categorised as a current, former or never smoker. The library was made by 5' RACE. The input for every TCR library was around 3,600 ng of total RNA. For each sample, cDNA synthesis with SMARTScribe reverse transcriptase was split into eight separate reactions. During cDNA synthesis, template switching was used to introduce unique molecular identifiers that contained a 6-nucleotide sample barcode. Two nested PCRs of roughly 16 and 10 cycles amplified the TCRalpha and TCRbeta cDNA, and bead purification followed each PCR. Before amplification, cDNA was treated with uracil DNA-glycosylase and purified using the QIAquick PCR purification kit. The second PCR added Illumina TruSeq-compatible adapters along with sample-specific barcodes. TapeStation and Qubit were used to check library quality and concentration, and 5 ng of each library went into the pool. Sequencing of the pooled libraries was done on an Illumina HiSeq2500 single-index Rapid Run using custom sequencing primers and 2 x 100 bp reads. As for the authors' bioinformatics: UMI-based consensus assembly with MiGEC version 1.2.6 was used to correct PCR and sequencing errors. V(D)J alignment, clonotype assembly and CDR3 extraction were performed with MiXCR version 2.1.1. To normalise gene usage, clonotype sharing and MAIT/NKT TCR abundance, the analysis used the top 1000, 10 000 and 20 000 clonotypes per sample. Diversity was computed as the inverse Simpson index with the vegan R package after downsampling to 27 000 UMIs. Paired Mann-Whitney U tests were applied to discordant twin pairs, with Benjamini-Hochberg correction for multiple testing. TCRdb reprocessed the reads and provides one entry for every CDR3 protein sequence; no DNA is given. What appears here as the V and J calls and clone size reflects TCRdb's work, not the paper's. This sample's table has entries for just over 300,000 distinct CDR3 sequences. The biggest ten clones account for 5.6% of the sample.

What was sequenced was blood. This receptor was identified in a human donor with ulcerative colitis or Crohn's disease, or a healthy co-twin of an affected twin (not recorded which). The V and J genes are TRBV19 and TRBJ2-3; lacking DNA, the TRBD2 call made by TCRdb goes unchecked. CDR3 reads: CASNEGLLDTQYF.